Here is one T cell receptor (beta chain) with its context. The antigen remains undetermined. Terminally differentiated effector memory CD45RA+ cells were left out of the naive CD8 fraction, which was CD45RO-negative and positively selected for CCR7. Generated by immunoSEQ multiplex PCR, the TCRdb table keeps only in-frame clones and is missing some. Found here are about 2.2 million clones, 93% of them singletons; the top ten hold around 1.7%. Germline V gives CDR1 LGHNA, CDR2 YNFKEQ. The V and J ends lost 5 bases and 5 bases respectively, with 21 bases between them. The CDR3 spans 16 residues. This record comes from a study of shared clonotypes between healthy human individuals. Study-wide findings and caveats: Non-shared clonotypes displayed generation probabilities falling below those of clonotypes present in all four donors.

Material: naive CD8+ T cells from PBMCs. The clonotype comes from a man between 18 and 35 years old in good health. Some clones in this sample may be carry-over from other donors' samples. The rearrangement uses TRBV4-2 and TRBJ1-2; maybe TRBD1 (6 bases). In nucleotides, the CDR3 is TGTGCCAGCAGCTCACAAGCCCGGGGGCTGGGGTATGGCTACACCTTC. It yields the protein CASSSQARGLGYGYTF.